What follows is one T cell receptor (beta chain) and its context. TCRdb keeps only in-frame clones here, not all; method: immunoSEQ multiplex PCR. The sample lists 150,000 to 200,000 clones; approximately 86% were seen once. The data are from a study of blood T cell repertoires in COVID-19. Study-level background: From T cells, B-cell-depleted T cells, or PBMCs came the material, which was cDNA or gDNA.

Germline-derived CDR1 and CDR2 are LNHNV and YYDKDF (reference sequence). This CDR3 spans 15 amino acids. Trimming took off 5 bases at V and 0 bases at J, with 11 bases between the two ends. Sequences were obtained from peripheral blood. This chain connects TRBV15 to TRBJ1-5, with a weak D call TRBD1 (5 bases). The receptor's source is a man aged 45-65 years with active or convalescent COVID-19. CDR3 residues: CATSGGGYSNQPQHF. For the CDR3, the DNA is TGTGCCACCAGCGGGGGAGGTTATAGCAATCAGCCCCAGCATTTT.